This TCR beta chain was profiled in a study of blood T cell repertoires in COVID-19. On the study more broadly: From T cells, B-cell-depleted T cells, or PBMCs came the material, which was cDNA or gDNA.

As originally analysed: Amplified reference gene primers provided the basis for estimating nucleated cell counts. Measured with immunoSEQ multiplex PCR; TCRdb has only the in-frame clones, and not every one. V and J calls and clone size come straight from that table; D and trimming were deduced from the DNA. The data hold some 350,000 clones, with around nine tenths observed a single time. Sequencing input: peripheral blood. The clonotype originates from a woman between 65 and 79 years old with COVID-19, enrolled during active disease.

CDR3 region: CASSPRRAAGTTYEQYF. DNA for the CDR3: TGTGCCAGCAGCCCCCGTCGGGCAGCGGGGACAACCTACGAGCAGTACTTC. V and J are TRBV9 and TRBJ2-7; a weak D match, TRBD2 (7 bases). Trimming shortened V by 4 bases and J by 2 bases, and 22 bases separated the two germline ends. Germline CDR1 and CDR2: SGDLS and YYNGEE. The CDR3 is 17 residues long.